These 27 T cell receptor beta chains share one sample of origin, sequenced in a study of blood T cell repertoires in COVID-19. Sequencing used immunoSEQ multiplex PCR; TCRdb keeps in-frame clones, though not all of them. In the table there are under 100,000 clones, around four fifths of which are singletons. Specimen: peripheral blood. All receptors derive from a human donor in a cohort sampled during active COVID-19.

This clone appeared a few times. The chain joins TRBV24-1 to TRBJ2-1, with D possibly matching TRBD2 (6 bases). The length of the CDR3 is 14 residues. Trimming cost V 2 bases and J 9 bases, with 13 bases left between them. Germline CDR1 reads KGHDR; CDR2 reads SFDVKD. CDR3 region: CATSDSRGGGEQFF. In DNA, the CDR3 is TGTGCCACCAGTGATTCCCGTGGGGGAGGTGAGCAGTTCTTC.

The chain carries TRBV5-1 and TRBJ1-6; 8 bases line up with TRBD1. Looked up from germline, CDR1 is SGHRS and CDR2 is YFSETQ. This CDR3 is built from 16 residues. The junction had 11 bases not matched to a gene; V was cut back by 3 bases and J by 9 bases. CDR3 DNA: TGCGCCAGCAGCTCGAGCCCTCAGGGGGCTCGTTCACCCCTCCACTTT. Translated, it gives CASSSSPQGARSPLHF.

The genes are TRBV6-5 and TRBJ1-1; no firm D call. CDR3 length: 14 amino acids. V was trimmed by 0 bases and J by 1 base, leaving 6 bases between them. Germline V gene lookup returns CDR1 MNHEY and CDR2 SVGAGI. This chain's CDR3 is CASSYSVQNTEAFF. In DNA form, the CDR3 reads TGTGCCAGCAGTTACTCGGTACAGAACACTGAAGCTTTCTTT.

This clone was detected only a few times. CDR3 sequence: CASSDQELRAGELFF. The DNA for the CDR3 is TGTGCCAGCAGCGACCAGGAACTGCGGGCCGGGGAGCTGTTTTTT. This chain connects TRBV7-8 to TRBJ2-2; a weak D match, TRBD2 (5 bases). Germline V gives CDR1 SGHVS, CDR2 FQNEAQ. This CDR3 region has 15 residues. V was trimmed by 5 bases and J by 6 bases, leaving 16 bases between them.

The chain combines TRBV30 with TRBJ1-6, with a weak D call TRBD1 (6 bases). The CDR3 extends over 16 amino acids. Per germline, CDR1 GTSNPN and CDR2 SVGIG (reference sequence). Trimming left V 0 bases short and J 6 bases short, with 15 bases between. CDR3 coding DNA: TGTGCCTGGAGTGTATGGTCAGGACAGATTAATTCACCCCTCCACTTT. Amino acids: CAWSVWSGQINSPLHF.

This clone was recorded a few times. V usage is TRBV10-3 and J usage is TRBJ1-5; D not certain. The CDR3 is 16 residues long. Germline V gene sequence: CDR1 ENHRY, CDR2 SYGVKD. V was shortened by 3 bases and J by 6 bases, with 18 bases between the two germline ends. The CDR3 loop is CAISEQLGAGIQPQHF. The CDR3 DNA sequence: TGTGCCATCAGTGAACAATTAGGAGCGGGGATTCAGCCCCAGCATTTT.

CDR3 DNA sequence: TGTGCCAGCAGCTTCTGGACACTTGAGACCCAGTACTTC. It encodes CASSFWTLETQYF. The rearrangement joins TRBV5-4 to TRBJ2-5, with D perhaps TRBD1 (5 bases). The CDR3 loop spans 13 amino acids. Between the trimmed V and J ends, which lost 2 bases and 5 bases, there was a span of 10 bases. The germline CDR1 and CDR2 sequences are SGHNT and YYREEE (reference sequence).

The V gene is TRBV19, the J gene TRBJ1-2, with D possibly TRBD1 on 5 matching bases. The CDR3 has 14 residues. Per germline, CDR1 LNHDA and CDR2 SQIVND (reference sequence). The V and J ends lost 6 bases and 3 bases respectively, with 14 bases between them. The CDR3 protein is CASRGRARDYGYTF. In DNA form, the CDR3 reads TGTGCCAGTAGGGGCAGGGCCCGGGACTATGGCTACACCTTC.

The chain couples TRBV21-1 to TRBJ2-7; TRBD1 is the table's D call, not checked against the DNA. TRBV21-1 constitutes a pseudogene. The CDR3 sequence is 17 residues long. CDR3 sequence (DNA): TGTGCCAGCAGCTTTACAGATGGTCAAGTAGTCCCCTACGAGCAGTACTTC. It is translated as CASSFTDGQVVPYEQYF.

The J gene is TRBJ2-7, the V gene TRBV18, with 9 bases fitting TRBD1. This CDR3 is 13 amino acids long. J was trimmed by 5 bases and V by 3 bases; bases with no gene match: 2. Germline V CDR1 and CDR2: KGHSH, LQKENI. The CDR3 here is CASSPGTGNEQYF. The DNA for the CDR3 is TGTGCCAGCTCACCGGGGACAGGGAACGAGCAGTACTTC.

The genes are TRBV11-1 and TRBJ2-3; TRBD2 aligns across 8 bases. Germline values: CDR1 SGHAT, CDR2 FQDESV (reference sequence). V lost 5 bases, J lost 3 bases, and 7 bases stayed unmatched. CDR3 length: 15 residues. The CDR3 loop reads CASSPRGGGTDTQYF. The CDR3 bases are TGTGCCAGCAGCCCACGGGGGGGCGGGACAGATACGCAGTATTTT.

The V and J genes are TRBV4-3 and TRBJ1-2; D gene ambiguous. V lost 0 bases and J lost 2, with 10 bases in between. The CDR3 runs 15 residues. CDR1 and CDR2 from the germline V gene are LGHNA and YSLEER. CDR3 DNA: TGCGCCAGCAGCCAAGATGCGTCAAGAAACTATGGCTACACCTTC. As protein: CASSQDASRNYGYTF.

The J gene is TRBJ2-6, the V gene TRBV7-2; D possibly corresponds to TRBD1 (6 bases). Trimming left V 5 bases short and J 1 base short, with 12 bases between. The CDR3 has 16 amino acids. In germline, CDR1 is SGHTA, CDR2 FQGNSA. DNA of the CDR3: TGTGCCAGCAGCCCCAAACAGGGTTCTGGGGCCAACGTCCTGACTTTC. Translating gives CASSPKQGSGANVLTF.

V gene TRBV5-4 combines with J gene TRBJ1-1, with D possibly matching TRBD1 (5 bases). With 4 bases removed from V and 4 bases from J, the gap between germline ends came to 14 bases. This CDR3 region has 14 residues. Per germline, CDR1 SGHNT and CDR2 YYREEE (reference sequence). The CDR3 reads CASSLQGLFTEAFF. CDR3 bases: TGTGCCAGCAGCCTCCAGGGTTTATTCACTGAAGCTTTCTTT.

The J gene is TRBJ1-5, the V gene TRBV4-1; D gene unclear. From germline, CDR1 is MGHRA and CDR2 YSYEKL. V dropped 0 bases and J dropped 9 bases, with 9 bases sitting between them. CDR3 size: 13 residues. Here the CDR3 reads CASSQEAPWPQHF. The CDR3 DNA reads as TGCGCCAGCAGCCAAGAGGCACCCTGGCCCCAGCATTTT.

The gene calls are TRBV18 and TRBJ2-7; D not resolved. Trimming shortened V by 3 bases and J by 3 bases, and 12 bases separated the two germline ends. The CDR3 runs 14 residues. Germline V gene sequence: CDR1 KGHSH, CDR2 LQKENI. The CDR3 loop is CASSPASLNYEQYF. Written as DNA, the CDR3 is TGTGCCAGCTCACCGGCTTCCCTCAACTACGAGCAGTACTTC.

This sequence joins TRBV11-2 and TRBJ1-1, with 8 bases lining up with TRBD1. Germline-derived CDR1 and CDR2 are SGHAT and FQNNGV. The V gene end was trimmed by 0 bases and the J gene end by 8 bases; junction bases not matched to a gene: 2. The CDR3 consists of 13 residues. CDR3: CASSLDRDREAFF. For the CDR3, the DNA is TGTGCCAGCAGCTTAGACCGGGACAGGGAAGCTTTCTTT.

This clone was seen once. The gene calls are TRBV28 and TRBJ1-2, with TRBD1 as a possible D gene (6 bases). This CDR3 is 11 amino acids long. CDR1 is MDHEN, CDR2 SYDVKM, per germline. Trimming left V 10 bases short and J 10 bases short, with 16 bases between. The CDR3 nucleotides are TGTGCCACCGGACAGAGCCGGGACTACACCTTC. This translates into CATGQSRDYTF.

The CDR3 DNA follows: TGTGCCAGCTCACCAAAGCGGGGGAACAATGAGCAGTTCTTC. As protein: CASSPKRGNNEQFF. This rearrangement joins TRBV18 to TRBJ2-1, with 8 bases matching TRBD2. Looked up from germline, CDR1 is KGHSH and CDR2 is LQKENI. Trimming cost V 2 bases and J 5 bases; bases outside gene matches: 2. This CDR3 spans 14 amino acids. Complete variable domain (other parts from reference TRBV18 and TRBJ2-1): NAGVMQNPRHLVRRRGQEARLRCSPMKGHSHVYWYRQLPEEGLKFMVYLQKENIIDESGMPKERFSAEFPKEGPSILRIQQVVRGDSAAYFCASSPKRGNNEQFFGPGTRLTVL.

The chain employs TRBV9 and TRBJ2-2, with 7 bases identical to TRBD1. Germline V lookup: CDR1 SGDLS, CDR2 YYNGEE. CDR3 length: 20 amino acids. J lost 2 bases, V lost 3 bases, and 19 bases had no gene match. The CDR3 sequence: CASSGGNRGPNPLNTGELFF. CDR3 in DNA: TGTGCCAGCAGCGGGGGAAACAGGGGCCCAAACCCTCTCAACACCGGGGAGCTGTTTTTT.

The chain recombines TRBV9 with TRBJ2-3; D not resolved. Germline CDR1 and CDR2: SGDLS and YYNGEE. Trimming took off 0 bases at V and 2 bases at J, with 10 bases between the two ends. The CDR3 covers 15 residues. The CDR3 region is CASSVAPSPTDTQYF. CDR3 nucleotide sequence: TGTGCCAGCAGCGTAGCCCCAAGCCCCACAGATACGCAGTATTTT.

V gene TRBV6-5 combines with J gene TRBJ1-1, with D unclear. Trimming left V 4 bases short and J 10 bases short, with 10 bases between. The CDR3 has 11 amino acids. CDR1 is MNHEY, CDR2 SVGAGI, per germline. Written as DNA, the CDR3 is TGTGCCAGCAGTTCGCCTCGAGGAGCTTTCTTT. It is translated as CASSSPRGAFF.

This clone was observed once. J is TRBJ2-3 and V is TRBV4-1; 7 bases map to TRBD1. Germline loops: CDR1 MGHRA, CDR2 YSYEKL. J lost 2 bases, V lost 4 bases, and 6 bases had no gene match. The CDR3 extends over 15 amino acids. The CDR3: CASSRLGTDTDTQYF. For the CDR3, the DNA is TGCGCCAGCAGCCGATTAGGGACAGACACAGATACGCAGTATTTT.

The chain couples TRBV5-4 to TRBJ1-6, with D hard to call. The CDR3 consists of 15 residues. From germline, CDR1 is SGHNT and CDR2 YYREEE (reference sequence). Trimming removed 0 bases at V and 7 bases at J, with 11 bases between. In DNA form, the CDR3 reads TGTGCCAGCAGCTTGGAGGCAGGACTCAATTCACCCCTCCACTTT. This translates into CASSLEAGLNSPLHF.

The rearrangement uses TRBV2 and TRBJ1-2, with D maybe TRBD1 (5 bases). This CDR3 contains 14 residues. V shed 6 bases and J shed 4 bases, with 15 bases lying between them. Germline CDR1 reads SNHLY; CDR2 reads FYNNEI. The DNA for the CDR3 is TGTGCCAGCAGGCGGGACGCTTTTGCCTATGGCTACACCTTC. It codes for CASRRDAFAYGYTF.

J is TRBJ2-2 and V is TRBV7-3; D possibly corresponds to TRBD1 (5 bases). Trimming took 4 bases from V and 7 from J, leaving 10 bases between them. Germline V gene data show CDR1 as SGHTA and CDR2 as FQGTGA. This CDR3 is built from 13 residues. The CDR3 protein is CASSSQGNGELFF. CDR3 nucleotides: TGTGCCAGCAGCTCCCAGGGAAACGGGGAGCTGTTTTTT.

This clone was found a few times. The rearrangement joins TRBV5-4 to TRBJ1-6; no reliable D call. The CDR3 totals 14 residues. Trimming took 2 bases from V and 7 from J, leaving 10 bases between them. Germline CDR1 reads SGHNT; CDR2 reads YYREEE (reference sequence). CDR3 sequence reads: CASSFYQFNSPLHF. In DNA, the CDR3 is TGTGCCAGCAGCTTTTACCAGTTCAATTCACCCCTCCACTTT.